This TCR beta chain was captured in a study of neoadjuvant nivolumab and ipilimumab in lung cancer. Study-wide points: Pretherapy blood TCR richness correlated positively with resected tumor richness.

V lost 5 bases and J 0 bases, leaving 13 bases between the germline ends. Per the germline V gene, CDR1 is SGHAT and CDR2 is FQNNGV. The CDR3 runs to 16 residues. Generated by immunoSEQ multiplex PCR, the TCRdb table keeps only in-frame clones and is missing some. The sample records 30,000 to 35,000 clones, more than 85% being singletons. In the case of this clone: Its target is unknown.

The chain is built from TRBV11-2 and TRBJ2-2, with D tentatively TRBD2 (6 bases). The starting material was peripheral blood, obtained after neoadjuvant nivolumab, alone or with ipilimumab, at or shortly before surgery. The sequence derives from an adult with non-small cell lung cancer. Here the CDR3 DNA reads TGTGCCAGCAGCCCATCCTGGGGGGCGAACACCGGGGAGCTGTTTTTT. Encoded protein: CASSPSWGANTGELFF.